This T cell receptor beta chain was obtained from a study of OX40 agonist ivuxolimab in advanced cancers. Study-level points and caveats: Researchers report that CD8+ T cells had, on average, more expanded clones than CD4+. At doses 0.1 to 3.0 mg/kg, CD4+ and CD8+ clones expanded.

Regarding this clone: Its antigen is unidentified.

There are 13 residues in the CDR3. The V and J ends lost 3 bases and 5 bases respectively, with 11 bases between them. Germline loops: CDR1 MNHNS, CDR2 SASEGT. TCRdb keeps only in-frame clones here, not all; method: immunoSEQ multiplex PCR. The data contain tens of thousands of clones, 65% to 90% of them singletons. This chain links TRBV6-1 with TRBJ2-7, with D uncertain. Sequenced material: CD4+ or CD8+ T cells sorted from blood, taken in a trial of the OX40 agonist ivuxolimab. This sequence originates from an adult with an advanced solid tumor such as melanoma, head and neck, liver or kidney cancer. For the CDR3, the DNA is TGTGCCAGCAGTGAGGCCGGAGAAGACGAGCAGTACTTC. As protein: CASSEAGEDEQYF.